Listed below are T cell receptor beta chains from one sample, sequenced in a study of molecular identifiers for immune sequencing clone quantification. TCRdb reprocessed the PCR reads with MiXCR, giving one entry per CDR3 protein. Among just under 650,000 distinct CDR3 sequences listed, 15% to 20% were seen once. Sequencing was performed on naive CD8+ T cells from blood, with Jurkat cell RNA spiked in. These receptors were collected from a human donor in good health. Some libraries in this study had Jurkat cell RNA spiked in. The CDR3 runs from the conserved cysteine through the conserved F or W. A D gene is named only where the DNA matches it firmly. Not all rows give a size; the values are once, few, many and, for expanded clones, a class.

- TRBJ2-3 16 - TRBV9 CASSVEGTPNTDTQYF TGTGCCAGCAGCGTAGAGGGGACTCCTAACACAGATACGCAGTATTTT
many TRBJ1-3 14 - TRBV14 CASSRLNSGNTIYF TGTGCCAGCAGCCGCCTTAACTCTGGAAACACCATATATTTT
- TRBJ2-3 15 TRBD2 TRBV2 CASSDGLAGGDTLYF TGTGCCAGCAGTGATGGGCTAGCGGGAGGCGATACGCTGTATTTT
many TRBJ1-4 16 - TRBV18 CASSPPPPGPNEKLFF TGTGCCAGCTCACCACCCCCCCCAGGGCCTAATGAAAAACTGTTTTTT
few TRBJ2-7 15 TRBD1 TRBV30 CAHTPKRDSKYEQYF TGTGCCCACACCCCTAAAAGGGACAGTAAATACGAGCAGTACTTC
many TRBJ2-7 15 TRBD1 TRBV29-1 CSVLGSGTGLYEQYF TGCAGCGTTTTGGGTTCCGGGACAGGGCTGTACGAGCAGTACTTC
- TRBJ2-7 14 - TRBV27 CASSLLGRGYEQYF TGTGCCAGCAGTTTATTAGGCAGGGGTTACGAGCAGTACTTC
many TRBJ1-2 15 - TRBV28 CASSQTGTYNYGYTF TGTGCCAGCAGTCAGACAGGAACTTACAACTATGGCTACACCTTC
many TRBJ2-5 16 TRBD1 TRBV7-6 CASSLGTGGSQETQYF TGTGCCAGCAGCTTAGGGACAGGGGGCTCCCAAGAGACCCAGTACTTC
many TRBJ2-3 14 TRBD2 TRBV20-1 CSASPRGGPDTQYF TGCAGTGCTAGTCCCCGGGGGGGTCCAGATACGCAGTATTTT
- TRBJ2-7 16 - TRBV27 CASSSSVRASSYEQYF TGTGCCAGCAGTTCGTCGGTGCGGGCCAGCTCCTACGAGCAGTACTTC
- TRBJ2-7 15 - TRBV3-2 CASSPLPTPGAEQYF TGTGCCAGCAGCCCACTCCCGACCCCGGGAGCCGAGCAGTACTTC
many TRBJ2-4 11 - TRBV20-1 CSATGIHIQYF TGCAGTGCGACCGGAATTCACATTCAGTACTTC
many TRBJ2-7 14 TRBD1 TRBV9 CASSSSPGGGEQYF TGTGCCAGCAGCTCATCCCCAGGGGGCGGTGAGCAGTACTTC